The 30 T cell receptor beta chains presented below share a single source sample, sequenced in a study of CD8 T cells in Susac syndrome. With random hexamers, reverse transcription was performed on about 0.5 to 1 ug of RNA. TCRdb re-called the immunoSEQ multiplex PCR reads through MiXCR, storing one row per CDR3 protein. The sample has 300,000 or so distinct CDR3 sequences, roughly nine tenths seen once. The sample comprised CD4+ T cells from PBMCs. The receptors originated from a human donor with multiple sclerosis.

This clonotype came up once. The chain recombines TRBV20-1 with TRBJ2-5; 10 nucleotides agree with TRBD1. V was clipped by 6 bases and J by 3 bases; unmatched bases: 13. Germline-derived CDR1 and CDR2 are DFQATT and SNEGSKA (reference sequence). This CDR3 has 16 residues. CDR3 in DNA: TGCAGTGCCGCCGCCGGGACAGGGGAATTGGAAGAGACCCAGTACTTC. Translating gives CSAAAGTGELEETQYF.

Here the CDR3 DNA reads TGTGCCAGTAGTATAAATTTGAGGGGACACTCTAGCACAGATACGCAGTATTTT. The encoded protein is CASSINLRGHSSTDTQYF. The genes are TRBV19 and TRBJ2-3, with D possibly TRBD1 on 6 matching bases. CDR1 LNHDA and CDR2 SQIVND come from the germline V gene (reference sequence). The V and J ends lost 2 bases and 0 bases respectively, with 18 bases between them. The CDR3 consists of 18 residues.

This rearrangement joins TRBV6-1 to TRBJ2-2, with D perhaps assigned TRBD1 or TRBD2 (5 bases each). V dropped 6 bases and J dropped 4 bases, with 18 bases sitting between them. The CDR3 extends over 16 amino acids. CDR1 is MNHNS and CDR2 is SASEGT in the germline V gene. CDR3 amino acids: CASRPNPLGATGELFF. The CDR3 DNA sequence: TGTGCCAGCAGGCCCAACCCCCTCGGGGCCACCGGGGAGCTGTTTTTT.

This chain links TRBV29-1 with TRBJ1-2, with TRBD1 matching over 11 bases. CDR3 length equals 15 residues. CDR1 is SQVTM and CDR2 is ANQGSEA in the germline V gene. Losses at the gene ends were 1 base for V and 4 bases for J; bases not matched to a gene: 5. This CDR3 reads CSVEARDRGFYGYTF. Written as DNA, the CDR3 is TGCAGCGTTGAAGCCCGGGACAGGGGGTTCTATGGCTACACCTTC.

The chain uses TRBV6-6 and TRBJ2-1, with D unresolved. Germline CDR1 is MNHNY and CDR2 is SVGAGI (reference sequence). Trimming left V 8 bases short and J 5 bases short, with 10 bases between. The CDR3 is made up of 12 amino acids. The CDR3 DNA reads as TGTGCCAGCTCACCTCATAACAATGAGCAGTTCTTC. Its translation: CASSPHNNEQFF.

CDR3 nucleotides: TGTGCCAGCAGCCTACAGGATTCAACTAATGAAAAACTGTTTTTT. Protein product: CASSLQDSTNEKLFF. The chain joins TRBV6-1 to TRBJ1-4; possible D gene TRBD1, 5 bases. V was pared by 6 bases and J by 0 bases, with 11 bases between. The CDR3 is 15 residues long. Germline CDR1 and CDR2: MNHNS and SASEGT.

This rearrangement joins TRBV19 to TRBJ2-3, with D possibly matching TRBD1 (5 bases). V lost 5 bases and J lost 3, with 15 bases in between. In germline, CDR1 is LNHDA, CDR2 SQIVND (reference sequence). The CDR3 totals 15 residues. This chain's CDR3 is CASSRTLVGTDTQYF. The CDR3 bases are TGTGCCAGTAGTCGGACACTCGTGGGGACAGATACGCAGTATTTT.

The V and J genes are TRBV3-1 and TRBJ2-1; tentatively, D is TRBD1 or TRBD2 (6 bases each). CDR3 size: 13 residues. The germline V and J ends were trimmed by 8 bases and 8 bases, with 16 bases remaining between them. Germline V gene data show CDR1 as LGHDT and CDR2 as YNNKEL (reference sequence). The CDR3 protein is CASAPPGAHEQFF. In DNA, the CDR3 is TGTGCCAGCGCCCCTCCGGGGGCCCATGAGCAGTTCTTC.

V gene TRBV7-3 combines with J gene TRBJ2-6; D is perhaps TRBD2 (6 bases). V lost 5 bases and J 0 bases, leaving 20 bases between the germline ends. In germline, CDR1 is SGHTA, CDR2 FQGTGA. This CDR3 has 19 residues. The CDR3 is CASSLVGTPIYSGANVLTF. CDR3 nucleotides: TGTGCCAGCAGCCTTGTTGGGACTCCTATTTACTCTGGGGCCAACGTCCTGACTTTC.

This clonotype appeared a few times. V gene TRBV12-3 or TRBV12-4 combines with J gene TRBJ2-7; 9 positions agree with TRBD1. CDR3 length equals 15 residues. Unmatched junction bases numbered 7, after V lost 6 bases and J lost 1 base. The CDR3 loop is CASRPRTGDSYEQYF. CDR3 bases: TGTGCCAGCAGGCCGAGGACAGGGGATTCCTACGAGCAGTACTTC.

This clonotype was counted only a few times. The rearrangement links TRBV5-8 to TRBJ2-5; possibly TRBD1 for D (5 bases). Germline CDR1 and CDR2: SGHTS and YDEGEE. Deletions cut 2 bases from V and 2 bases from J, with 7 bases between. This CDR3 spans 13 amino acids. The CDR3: CASSFTGQETQYF. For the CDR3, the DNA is TGTGCCAGCAGCTTTACAGGTCAAGAGACCCAGTACTTC.

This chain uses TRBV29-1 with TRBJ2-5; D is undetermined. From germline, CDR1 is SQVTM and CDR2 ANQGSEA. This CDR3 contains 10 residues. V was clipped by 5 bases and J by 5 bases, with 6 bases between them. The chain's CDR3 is CSVSMETQYF. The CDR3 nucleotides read TGCAGCGTTAGTATGGAGACCCAGTACTTC.

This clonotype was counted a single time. In DNA, the CDR3 is TGCAGCGTTGAAGATCTTGTAAGGGGGGTGGGAGAGACCCAGTACTTC. Its protein product is CSVEDLVRGVGETQYF. The chain carries TRBV29-1 and TRBJ2-5; D may correspond to TRBD1 or TRBD2 (6 bases each). CDR3 length: 16 amino acids. From germline, CDR1 is SQVTM and CDR2 ANQGSEA. V was cut by 0 bases and J by 4 bases, with 18 bases left in between.

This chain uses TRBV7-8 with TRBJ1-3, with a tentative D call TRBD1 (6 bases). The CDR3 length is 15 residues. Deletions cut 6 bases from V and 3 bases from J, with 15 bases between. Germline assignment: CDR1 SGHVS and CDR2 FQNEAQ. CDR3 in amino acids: CASRISRGLGNTIYF. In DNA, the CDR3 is TGTGCCAGCAGGATCTCACGGGGGCTTGGAAACACCATATATTTT. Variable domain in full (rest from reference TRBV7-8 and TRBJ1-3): GAGVSQSPRYKVAKRGQDVALRCDPISGHVSLFWYQQALGQGPEFLTYFQNEAQLDKSGLPSDRFFAERPEGSVSTLKIQRTQQEDSAVYLCASRISRGLGNTIYFGEGSWLTVV.

In DNA form, the CDR3 reads TGTGCCTTTAGAGTCAATGAGCAGTTCTTC. The encoded protein is CAFRVNEQFF. The gene calls are TRBV21-1 and TRBJ2-1. TRBV21-1 is a known pseudogene. The CDR3 has 10 amino acids.

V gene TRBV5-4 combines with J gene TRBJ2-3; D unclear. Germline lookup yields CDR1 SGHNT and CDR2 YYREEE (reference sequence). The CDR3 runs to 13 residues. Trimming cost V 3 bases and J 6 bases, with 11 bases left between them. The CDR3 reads CASSSRYGDTQYF. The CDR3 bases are TGTGCCAGCAGCTCGCGATATGGGGATACGCAGTATTTT.

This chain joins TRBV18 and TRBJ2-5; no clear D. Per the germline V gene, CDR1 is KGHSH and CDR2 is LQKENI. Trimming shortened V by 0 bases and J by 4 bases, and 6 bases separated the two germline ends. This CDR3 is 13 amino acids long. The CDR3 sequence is CASSPPSRETQYF. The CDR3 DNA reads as TGTGCCAGCTCACCACCGTCTAGAGAGACCCAGTACTTC.

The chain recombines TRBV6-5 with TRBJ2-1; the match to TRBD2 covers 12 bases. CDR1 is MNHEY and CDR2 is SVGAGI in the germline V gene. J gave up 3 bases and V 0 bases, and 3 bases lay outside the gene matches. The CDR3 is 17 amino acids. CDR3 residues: CASSYSRTSGVYNEQFF. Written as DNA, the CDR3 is TGTGCCAGCAGTTACTCGAGGACTAGCGGGGTCTACAATGAGCAGTTCTTC.

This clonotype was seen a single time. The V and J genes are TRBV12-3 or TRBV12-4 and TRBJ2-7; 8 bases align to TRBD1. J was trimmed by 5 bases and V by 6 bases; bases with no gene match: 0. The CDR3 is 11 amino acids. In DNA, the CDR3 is TGTGCCAGCAGGACAGGGGACGAGCAGTACTTC. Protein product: CASRTGDEQYF.

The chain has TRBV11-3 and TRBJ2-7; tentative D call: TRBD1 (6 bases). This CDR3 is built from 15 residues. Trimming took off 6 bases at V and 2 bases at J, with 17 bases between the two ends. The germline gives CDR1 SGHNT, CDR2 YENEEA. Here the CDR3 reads CASSLNRVPAYEQYF. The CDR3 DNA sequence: TGTGCCAGCAGTCTAAACAGGGTGCCGGCCTACGAGCAGTACTTC.

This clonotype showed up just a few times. DNA of the CDR3: TGTGCCAGCAGCCAAGAGGTCACAGATACGCAGTATTTT. Protein product: CASSQEVTDTQYF. This rearrangement joins TRBV3-1 to TRBJ2-3; D not certain. The germline V gene has CDR1 LGHDT and CDR2 YNNKEL (reference sequence). V was clipped by 0 bases and J by 2 bases, with 3 bases between them. The CDR3 has 13 residues.

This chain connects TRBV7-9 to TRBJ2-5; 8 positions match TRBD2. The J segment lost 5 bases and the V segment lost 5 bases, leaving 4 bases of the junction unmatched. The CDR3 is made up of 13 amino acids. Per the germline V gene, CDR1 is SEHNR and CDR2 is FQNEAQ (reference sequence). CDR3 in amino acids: CASSHGRGETQYF. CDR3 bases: TGTGCCAGCAGCCACGGGAGGGGCGAGACCCAGTACTTC.

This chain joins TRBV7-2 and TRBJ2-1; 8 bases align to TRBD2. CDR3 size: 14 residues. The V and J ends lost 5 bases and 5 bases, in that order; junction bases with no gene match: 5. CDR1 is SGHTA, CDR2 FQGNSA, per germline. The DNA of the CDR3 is TGTGCCAGCAGCCGACTAGCGTCTAACAATGAGCAGTTCTTC. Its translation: CASSRLASNNEQFF.

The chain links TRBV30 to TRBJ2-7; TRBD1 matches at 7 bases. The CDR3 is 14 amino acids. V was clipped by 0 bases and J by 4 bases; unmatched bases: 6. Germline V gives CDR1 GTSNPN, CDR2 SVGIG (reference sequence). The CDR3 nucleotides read TGTGCCTGGAGTGTATCGGGACAGCTATACGAGCAGTACTTC. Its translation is CAWSVSGQLYEQYF.

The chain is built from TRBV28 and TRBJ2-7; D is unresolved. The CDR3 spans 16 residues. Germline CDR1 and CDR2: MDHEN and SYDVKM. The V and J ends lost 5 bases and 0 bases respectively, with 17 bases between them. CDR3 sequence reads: CASSHSGNPSSYEQYF. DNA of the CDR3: TGTGCCAGCAGTCACAGTGGGAACCCGAGCTCCTACGAGCAGTACTTC.

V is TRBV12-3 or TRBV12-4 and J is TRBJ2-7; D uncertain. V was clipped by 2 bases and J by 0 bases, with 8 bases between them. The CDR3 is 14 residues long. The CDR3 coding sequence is TGTGCCAGCAGTTTAACCTCCCTCTCCTACGAGCAGTACTTC. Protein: CASSLTSLSYEQYF.

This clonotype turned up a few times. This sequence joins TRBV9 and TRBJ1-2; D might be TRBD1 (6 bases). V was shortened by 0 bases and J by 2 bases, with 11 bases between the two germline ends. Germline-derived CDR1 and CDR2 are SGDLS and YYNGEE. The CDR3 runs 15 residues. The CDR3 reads CASSVDPDSNYGYTF. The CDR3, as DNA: TGTGCCAGCAGCGTAGACCCGGACAGCAACTATGGCTACACCTTC.

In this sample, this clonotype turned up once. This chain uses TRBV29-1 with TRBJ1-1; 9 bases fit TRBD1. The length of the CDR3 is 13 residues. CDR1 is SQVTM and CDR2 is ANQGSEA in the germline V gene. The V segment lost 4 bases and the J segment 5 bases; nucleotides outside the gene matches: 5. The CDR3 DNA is TGCAGCGTTGGGGACAGGGCAAGAACTGAAGCTTTCTTT. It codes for CSVGDRARTEAFF.

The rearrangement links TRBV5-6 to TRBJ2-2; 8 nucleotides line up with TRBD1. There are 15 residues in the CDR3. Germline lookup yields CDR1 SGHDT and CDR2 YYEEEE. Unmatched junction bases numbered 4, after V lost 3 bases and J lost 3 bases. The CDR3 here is CASSWGTGHTGELFF. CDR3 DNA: TGTGCCAGCAGCTGGGGGACAGGTCACACCGGGGAGCTGTTTTTT.

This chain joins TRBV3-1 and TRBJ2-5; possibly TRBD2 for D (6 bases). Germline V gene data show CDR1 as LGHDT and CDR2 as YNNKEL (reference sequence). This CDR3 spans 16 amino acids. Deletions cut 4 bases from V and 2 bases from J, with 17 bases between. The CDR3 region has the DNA TGTGCCAGCAGCCTTCCAGTAGCGGAGTATCAAGAGACCCAGTACTTC. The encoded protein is CASSLPVAEYQETQYF.